This T cell receptor (beta chain) derives from a study of response to subunit inactivated influenza vaccine listed by TCRdb under 2018. With respect to the entire study: Deep quantitative T cell receptor repertoire profiling was used in the study to track responses to a trivalent subunit inactivated influenza vaccine. The paper as a whole reports these results and caveats: According to the authors, only a limited number of new T cells may be recruited by each seasonal influenza vaccination.

Libraries were prepared through RT-PCR. For sequencing, an Illumina HiSeq 2500 was employed. Through fastp at Q25 and MiXCR, TCRdb rebuilt clones from the public reads, retaining in-frame beta chains. Every CDR3 protein is listed once, alongside the most common genes and DNA of its rows. The sample table contains approximately 490,000 distinct CDR3 sequences; only one count was recorded for under 8.5% of them. Over 10% of the sample rests with the top ten. On this clonotype: Its antigen specificity is not known. Qualities for individual bases were not recorded, and no much larger clone is one base off.

The sample in question was PBMCs from blood, obtained roughly 24 months after vaccination. This receptor was obtained from a man aged 45-69 years who received an inactivated influenza vaccine. Donor details come from another sample of the same person, matched by shared clones.

The nucleotide sequence reads TGTGCCAGCAGCTTAGTACACACTGAAGCTTTCTTT. This yields the protein CASSLVHTEAFF. This chain is built from TRBV7-9 and TRBJ1-1; the D gene identity is not certain. CDR1 and CDR2 were assigned from the germline V gene (reference sequence) as SEHNR and FQNEAQ. Taken from cysteine to phenylalanine, the CDR3 has 12 residues. Of all the DNA, just the CDR3 is kept, 36 bases in frame from base 1. Relative to germline, V is 1 base shorter and J is 3 bases shorter, with 3 bases between their ends.